This T cell receptor beta chain was identified during a study of cytotoxic CD8 clonotypes in ibrutinib-treated CLL. Study overall: There were, on average, about 260,000 productive templates and over 80,000 productive rearrangements per sample. General study points: Pretreatment clonality was elevated relative to age-matched healthy donors and paralleled circulating CD8+ T-cell counts. Clonality increased at ibrutinib response and stayed stable in sustained remission. At progression, however, it fell back toward baseline.

Germline values: CDR1 MNHNY, CDR2 SVGAGI (reference sequence). This CDR3 is 15 amino acids long. Trimming took off 6 bases at V and 3 bases at J, with 12 bases between the two ends. The planned depth of sequencing spanned 1 in 200,000 to 1 in 1 million T cells. Sequencing used immunoSEQ multiplex PCR; TCRdb keeps in-frame clones, though not all of them. The sample holds around 250,000 clones, under 75% seen once. As regards this clone: No antigen is known for it.

The specimen comprised PBMCs, sampled after 24 months of ibrutinib treatment. The sequence derives from a human donor with chronic lymphocytic leukemia. The chain links TRBV6-6 to TRBJ2-6; D may be TRBD2 (6 bases). The CDR3 reads CASRLQGLGANVLTF. CDR3 bases: TGTGCCAGCAGACTGCAGGGACTTGGGGCCAACGTCCTGACTTTC.